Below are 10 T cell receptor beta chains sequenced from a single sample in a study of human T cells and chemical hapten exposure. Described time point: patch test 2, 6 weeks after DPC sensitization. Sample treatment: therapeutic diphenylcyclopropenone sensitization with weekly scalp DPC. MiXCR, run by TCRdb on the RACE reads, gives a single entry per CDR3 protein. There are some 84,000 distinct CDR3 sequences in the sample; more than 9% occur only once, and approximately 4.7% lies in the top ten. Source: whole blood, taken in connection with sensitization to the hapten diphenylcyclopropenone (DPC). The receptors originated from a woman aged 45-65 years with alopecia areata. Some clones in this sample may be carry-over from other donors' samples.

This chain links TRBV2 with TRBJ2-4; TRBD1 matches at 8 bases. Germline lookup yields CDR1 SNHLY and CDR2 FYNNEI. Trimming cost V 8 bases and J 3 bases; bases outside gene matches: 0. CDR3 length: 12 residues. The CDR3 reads CASDRGKNIQYF. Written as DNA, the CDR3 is TGTGCCAGCGACAGGGGCAAAAACATTCAGTACTTC.

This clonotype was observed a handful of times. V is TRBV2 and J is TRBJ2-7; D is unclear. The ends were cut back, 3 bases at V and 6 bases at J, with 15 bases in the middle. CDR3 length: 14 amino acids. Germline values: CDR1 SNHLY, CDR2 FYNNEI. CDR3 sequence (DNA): TGTGCCAGCAGTGATGGTACGGGCTTGGGCGAGCAGTACTTC. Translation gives CASSDGTGLGEQYF. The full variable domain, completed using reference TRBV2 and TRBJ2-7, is EPEVTQTPSHQVTQMGQEVILRCVPISNHLYFYWYRQILGQKVEFLVSFYNNEISEKSEIFDDQFSVERPDGSNFTLKIRSTKLEDSAMYFCASSDGTGLGEQYFGPGTRLTVT.

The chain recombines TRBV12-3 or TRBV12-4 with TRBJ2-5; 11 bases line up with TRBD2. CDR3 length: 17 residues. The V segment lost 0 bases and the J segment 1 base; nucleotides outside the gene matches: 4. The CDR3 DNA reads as TGTGCCAGCAGTTTAGCTGTTCTAGCGGGAGGCCAAGAGACCCAGTACTTC. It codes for CASSLAVLAGGQETQYF.

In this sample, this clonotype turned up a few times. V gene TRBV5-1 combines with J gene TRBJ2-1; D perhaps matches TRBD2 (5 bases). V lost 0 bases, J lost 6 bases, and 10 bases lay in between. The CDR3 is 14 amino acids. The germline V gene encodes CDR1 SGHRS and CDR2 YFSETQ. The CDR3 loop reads CASSLGGDLNEQFF. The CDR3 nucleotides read TGCGCCAGCAGCTTGGGGGGAGATCTCAATGAGCAGTTCTTC.

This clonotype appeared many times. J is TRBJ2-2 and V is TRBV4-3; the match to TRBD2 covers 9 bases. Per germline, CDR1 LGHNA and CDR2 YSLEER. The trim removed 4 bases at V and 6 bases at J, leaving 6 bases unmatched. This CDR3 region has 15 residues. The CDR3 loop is CASSRALAGSGELFF. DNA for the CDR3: TGCGCCAGCAGCCGGGCGCTAGCGGGATCCGGGGAGCTGTTTTTT.

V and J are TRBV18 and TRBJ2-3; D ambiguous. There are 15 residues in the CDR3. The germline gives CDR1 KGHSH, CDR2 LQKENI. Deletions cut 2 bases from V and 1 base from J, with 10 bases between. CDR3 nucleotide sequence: TGTGCCAGCTCACCAGTTCTAGAGGGCACAGATACGCAGTATTTT. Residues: CASSPVLEGTDTQYF.

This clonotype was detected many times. The CDR3, as DNA: TGTGCCAGCAGCTCGGGGGAGGGAGGCGCTGAAGCTTTCTTT. Its protein product is CASSSGEGGAEAFF. The chain has TRBV6-5 and TRBJ1-1; D may be TRBD1 (5 bases). Germline lookup yields CDR1 MNHEY and CDR2 SVGAGI. With 6 bases removed from V and 6 bases from J, the gap between germline ends came to 17 bases. The CDR3 is made up of 14 amino acids.

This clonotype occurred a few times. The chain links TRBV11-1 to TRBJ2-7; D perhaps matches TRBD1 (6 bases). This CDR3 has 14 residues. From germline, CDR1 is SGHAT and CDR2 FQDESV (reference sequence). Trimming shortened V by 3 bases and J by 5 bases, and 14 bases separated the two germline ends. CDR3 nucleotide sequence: TGTGCCAGCAGCTTGGACACAGGGAACCACGAGCAGTACTTC. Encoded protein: CASSLDTGNHEQYF.

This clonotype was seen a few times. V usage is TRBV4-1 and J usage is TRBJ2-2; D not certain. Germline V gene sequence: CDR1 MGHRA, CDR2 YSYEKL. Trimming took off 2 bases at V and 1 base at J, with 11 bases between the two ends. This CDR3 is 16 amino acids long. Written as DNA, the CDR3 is TGCGCCAGCAGCCAACTACCACGACAGAACACCGGGGAGCTGTTTTTT. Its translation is CASSQLPRQNTGELFF.

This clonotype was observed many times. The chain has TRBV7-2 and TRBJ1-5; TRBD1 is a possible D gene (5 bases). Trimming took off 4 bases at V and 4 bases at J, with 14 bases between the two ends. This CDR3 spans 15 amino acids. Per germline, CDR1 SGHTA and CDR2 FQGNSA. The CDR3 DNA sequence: TGTGCCAGCAGCTCCCGGACATCCCAGAATCAGCCCCAGCATTTT. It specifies CASSSRTSQNQPQHF.